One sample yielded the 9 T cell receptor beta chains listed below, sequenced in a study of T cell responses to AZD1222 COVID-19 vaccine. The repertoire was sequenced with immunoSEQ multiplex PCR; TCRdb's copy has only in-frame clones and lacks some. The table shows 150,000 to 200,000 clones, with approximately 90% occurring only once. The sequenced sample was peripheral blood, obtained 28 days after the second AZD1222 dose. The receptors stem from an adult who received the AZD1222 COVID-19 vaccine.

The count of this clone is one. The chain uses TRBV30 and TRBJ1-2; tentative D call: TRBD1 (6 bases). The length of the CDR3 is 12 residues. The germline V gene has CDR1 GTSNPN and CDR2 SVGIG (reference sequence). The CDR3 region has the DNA TGTGCTGGGGGGGGCTCTGACTATGGCTACACCTTC. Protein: CAGGGSDYGYTF.

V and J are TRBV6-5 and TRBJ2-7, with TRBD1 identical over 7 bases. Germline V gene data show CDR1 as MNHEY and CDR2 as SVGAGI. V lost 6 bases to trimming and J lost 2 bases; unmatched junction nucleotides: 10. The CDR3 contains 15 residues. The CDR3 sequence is CASRYSPGGTYEQYF. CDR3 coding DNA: TGTGCCAGCAGGTATAGTCCAGGGGGAACCTACGAGCAGTACTTC.

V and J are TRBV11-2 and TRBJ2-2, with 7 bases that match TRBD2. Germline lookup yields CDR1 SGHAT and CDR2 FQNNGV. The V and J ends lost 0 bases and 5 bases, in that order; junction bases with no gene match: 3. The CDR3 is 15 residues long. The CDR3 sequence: CASSLEGGPTGELFF. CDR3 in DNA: TGTGCCAGCAGCTTAGAGGGAGGGCCAACCGGGGAGCTGTTTTTT. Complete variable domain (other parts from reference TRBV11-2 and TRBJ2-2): EAGVAQSPRYKIIEKRQSVAFWCNPISGHATLYWYQQILGQGPKLLIQFQNNGVVDDSQLPKDRFSAERLKGVDSTLKIQPAKLEDSAVYLCASSLEGGPTGELFFGEGSRLTVL.

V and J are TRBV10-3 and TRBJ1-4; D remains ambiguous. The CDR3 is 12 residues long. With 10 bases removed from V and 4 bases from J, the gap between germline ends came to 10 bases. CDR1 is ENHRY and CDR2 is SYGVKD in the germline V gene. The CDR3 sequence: CATGRINEKLFF. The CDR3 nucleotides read TGTGCCACCGGACGGATTAATGAAAAACTGTTTTTT.

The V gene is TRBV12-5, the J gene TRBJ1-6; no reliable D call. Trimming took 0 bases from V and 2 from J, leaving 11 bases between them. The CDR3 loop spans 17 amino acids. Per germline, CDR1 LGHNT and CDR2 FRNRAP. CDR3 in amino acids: CASGLVLVGPYNSPLHF. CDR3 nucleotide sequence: TGTGCTAGTGGTTTGGTACTGGTAGGGCCCTATAATTCACCCCTCCACTTT.

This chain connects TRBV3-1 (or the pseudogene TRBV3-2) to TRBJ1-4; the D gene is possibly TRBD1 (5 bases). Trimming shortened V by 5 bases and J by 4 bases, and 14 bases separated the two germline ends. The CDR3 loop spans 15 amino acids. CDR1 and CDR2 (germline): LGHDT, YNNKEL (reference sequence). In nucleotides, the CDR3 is TGTGCCAGCAGCTACGGCGGGGGGAATAATGAAAAACTGTTTTTT. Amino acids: CASSYGGGNNEKLFF.

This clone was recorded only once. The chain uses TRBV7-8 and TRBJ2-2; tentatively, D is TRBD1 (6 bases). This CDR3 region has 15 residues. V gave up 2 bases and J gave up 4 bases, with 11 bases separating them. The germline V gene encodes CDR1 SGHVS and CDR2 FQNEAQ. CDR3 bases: TGTGCCAGCAGCTTACCCTGGACAGCCACCGGGGAGCTGTTTTTT. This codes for CASSLPWTATGELFF.

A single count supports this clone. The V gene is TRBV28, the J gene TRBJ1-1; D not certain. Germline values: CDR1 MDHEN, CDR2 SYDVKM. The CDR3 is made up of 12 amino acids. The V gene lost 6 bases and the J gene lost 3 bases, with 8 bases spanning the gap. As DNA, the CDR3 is TGTGCCAGCAGCCGTAGGTACACTGAAGCTTTCTTT. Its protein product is CASSRRYTEAFF.

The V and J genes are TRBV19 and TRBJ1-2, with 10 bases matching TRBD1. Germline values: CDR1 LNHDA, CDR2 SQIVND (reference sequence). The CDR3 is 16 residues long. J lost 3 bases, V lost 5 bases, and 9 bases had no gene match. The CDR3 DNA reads TGTGCCAGTAGTCCCCTTGGGACAGGGGCGGACTATGGCTACACCTTC. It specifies CASSPLGTGADYGYTF.